This T cell receptor (beta chain) comes out of a study of T cell responses to AZD1222 COVID-19 vaccine. The germline CDR1 and CDR2 sequences are SGHKS and YYEKEE (reference sequence). The CDR3 is 15 amino acids. Trimming at V came to 4 bases and at J to 1 base, leaving 7 bases not matched to a gene. Study conclusions and caveats: The sample set comprised mostly white British donors with more females, and clonal diversity was possibly underestimated.

Method: immunoSEQ multiplex PCR; TCRdb's copy keeps in-frame clones and lacks some. The sample includes 120,000 or so clones, 80% to 90% of them seen just once. A word on this clone: Its antigen is still unknown.

This sample comprised peripheral blood, obtained on day 0 of MenACWY control vaccination. The chain joins TRBV5-5 to TRBJ2-7; 8 positions agree with TRBD1. This TCR was sampled from an adult in good health. CDR3 amino acids: CASSLGGQGSYEQYF. The CDR3 DNA follows: TGTGCCAGCAGCCTTGGAGGACAGGGTTCCTACGAGCAGTACTTC.